Listed here are 21 T cell receptor beta chains from one sample, sequenced in a study of blood T cell repertoires in COVID-19. Libraries were prepared by immunoSEQ multiplex PCR; TCRdb keeps only in-frame clonotypes and omits some of them. The top ten clones hold about an eighth of a sample with around 160,000 clones, more than 75% of them seen once. Sequencing was done on a sample of peripheral blood. Every receptor here comes from a man aged 55 to 70 with active or convalescent COVID-19.

The chain is built from TRBV27 and TRBJ1-2; D call uncertain. Trimming cost V 3 bases and J 4 bases, with 12 bases left between them. Germline loops: CDR1 MNHEY, CDR2 SMNVEV (reference sequence). This CDR3 spans 14 amino acids. CDR3 coding DNA: TGTGCCAGCAGTTTCTCCCAATCGGGCTATGGCTACACCTTC. Translated, it gives CASSFSQSGYGYTF.

In its sample, this clone was seen a few times. V is TRBV9 and J is TRBJ1-2, with D unresolved. The CDR3 is made up of 13 amino acids. The germline V gene has CDR1 SGDLS and CDR2 YYNGEE. V was trimmed by 4 bases and J by 7 bases, leaving 14 bases between them. The CDR3 region has the DNA TGTGCCAGCAGCACCGGGAGTCAAACTGGCTACACCTTC. Amino acid sequence: CASSTGSQTGYTF.

J is TRBJ1-1 and V is TRBV25-1; no firm D call. Germline CDR1 MGHDK, CDR2 SYGVNS. There are 12 residues in the CDR3. With 5 bases removed from V and 9 bases from J, the gap between germline ends came to 13 bases. The CDR3 here is CASSRTGPQAFF. The CDR3 DNA follows: TGTGCCAGCAGTCGGACTGGGCCCCAAGCTTTCTTT.

The rearrangement uses TRBV2 and TRBJ1-1; weak D call: TRBD1 (6 bases). There are 14 residues in the CDR3. The V gene lost 8 bases and the J gene lost 0 bases, with 13 bases spanning the gap. Germline assignment: CDR1 SNHLY and CDR2 FYNNEI. In nucleotides, the CDR3 is TGTGCCAGCGAAGGGGGAATCATGAACACTGAAGCTTTCTTT. Amino acids: CASEGGIMNTEAFF.

Only one count was recorded for this clone. This rearrangement joins TRBV18 to TRBJ2-3; 10 bases agree with TRBD2. This CDR3 contains 14 residues. The germline V gene has CDR1 KGHSH and CDR2 LQKENI. V gave up 3 bases and J gave up 5 bases; unmatched junction bases: 2. The CDR3 region has the DNA TGTGCCAGCTCACCTAGCGGGAGGAGAGATACGCAGTATTTT. Translating gives CASSPSGRRDTQYF.

V is TRBV27 and J is TRBJ2-1; TRBD1 matches at 7 bases. With V trimmed by 4 bases and J by 5 bases, 5 bases remained unmatched. In germline, CDR1 is MNHEY, CDR2 SMNVEV (reference sequence). This CDR3 has 14 residues. The CDR3 sequence: CASSSITGDNEQFF. The CDR3 nucleotides read TGTGCCAGCAGTTCGATAACAGGGGACAATGAGCAGTTCTTC.

The rearrangement links TRBV6-5 to TRBJ1-1; TRBD1 matches 8 bases. Trimming took 5 bases from V and 7 from J; bases not matched to a gene: 6. Germline V CDR1 and CDR2: MNHEY, SVGAGI. The CDR3 runs to 13 residues. The DNA of the CDR3 is TGTGCCAGCAGTCGGGACAGGATGAATGAAGCTTTCTTT. As protein: CASSRDRMNEAFF.

This clone was detected ten times or more. The chain links TRBV7-9 to TRBJ2-1, with a tentative D call TRBD2 (6 bases). The CDR3 totals 18 residues. Germline CDR1 and CDR2: SEHNR and FQNEAQ (reference sequence). V was pared by 5 bases and J by 0 bases, with 20 bases between. CDR3 nucleotide sequence: TGTGCCAGCAGCGCCCCCGTAGGCGGGGCTAGCTCCTACAATGAGCAGTTCTTC. Translated: CASSAPVGGASSYNEQFF.

The chain links TRBV27 to TRBJ2-7; D uncertain. Germline V gene data show CDR1 as MNHEY and CDR2 as SMNVEV (reference sequence). Trimming took off 5 bases at V and 3 bases at J, with 14 bases between the two ends. The CDR3 has 14 residues. The CDR3 coding sequence is TGTGCCAGCAGTAAATCTCAGGTGTTCTACGAGCAGTACTTC. It specifies CASSKSQVFYEQYF.

The rearrangement joins TRBV6-2 or TRBV6-3 to TRBJ2-5; 8 bases map to TRBD1. The CDR3 is 12 amino acids. Trimming took 6 bases from V and 5 from J; bases not matched to a gene: 2. Germline V gene lookup returns CDR1 MNHEY and CDR2 SVGEGT. This CDR3 reads CASSRGRETQYF. CDR3 DNA: TGTGCCAGCAGCAGGGGGCGGGAGACCCAGTACTTC.

This clone was seen repeatedly, ten times or more. The chain links TRBV11-2 to TRBJ2-5; the match to TRBD1 covers 7 bases. Germline V gene sequence: CDR1 SGHAT, CDR2 FQNNGV. The V segment lost 7 bases and the J segment 2 bases; nucleotides outside the gene matches: 7. The CDR3 is 14 residues long. The DNA for the CDR3 is TGTGCCAGCAACGTCGGGACAGCACAAGAGACCCAGTACTTC. Translation: CASNVGTAQETQYF.

The chain uses TRBV6-2 or TRBV6-3 and TRBJ2-1; 8 bases fit TRBD2. This CDR3 is 13 amino acids long. With 2 bases clipped from V and 9 bases from J, the junction kept 3 bases outside the gene matches. Germline CDR1 MNHEY, CDR2 SVGEGT. The CDR3 reads CASSYLAGGEQFF. CDR3 nucleotide sequence: TGTGCCAGCAGTTACCTGGCGGGAGGTGAGCAGTTCTTC.

The chain joins TRBV5-5 to TRBJ1-6, with D maybe TRBD1 (5 bases). Germline CDR1 reads SGHKS; CDR2 reads YYEKEE (reference sequence). Trimming cost V 0 bases and J 13 bases, with 14 bases left between them. The CDR3 extends over 14 amino acids. CDR3 nucleotide sequence: TGTGCCAGCAGCTTGGGGCAGGGTACTGACCCCCTCCACTTT. Protein sequence: CASSLGQGTDPLHF.

The genes are TRBV7-9 and TRBJ1-1; no definite D call. V was clipped by 5 bases and J by 1 base, with 8 bases between them. Germline V gene data show CDR1 as SEHNR and CDR2 as FQNEAQ (reference sequence). The CDR3 contains 13 residues. CDR3 nucleotides: TGTGCCAGCAGCAGCCATGAGAACACTGAAGCTTTCTTT. It encodes CASSSHENTEAFF.

This clone has a single count. This chain links TRBV7-9 with TRBJ2-7; 9 bases align to TRBD1. The CDR3 is 14 amino acids. Germline loops: CDR1 SEHNR, CDR2 FQNEAQ (reference sequence). The V and J ends lost 2 bases and 4 bases, in that order; junction bases with no gene match: 3. The CDR3 loop is CASSLKQGAYEQYF. DNA of the CDR3: TGTGCCAGCAGCTTAAAACAGGGGGCTTACGAGCAGTACTTC.

This clone was counted a few times. The chain carries TRBV2 and TRBJ2-1; tentatively, D is TRBD2 (6 bases). The CDR3 spans 14 residues. V was clipped by 6 bases and J by 4 bases, with 13 bases between them. From germline, CDR1 is SNHLY and CDR2 FYNNEI. CDR3 sequence reads: CASSGGVRYNEQFF. The CDR3, as DNA: TGTGCCAGCAGCGGGGGTGTTAGATACAATGAGCAGTTCTTC.

The count of this clone is one. The V call is TRBV6-5, the J call TRBJ2-7; TRBD1 aligns across 7 bases. The CDR3 loop spans 14 amino acids. CDR1 is MNHEY, CDR2 SVGAGI, per germline. The V segment lost 5 bases and the J segment 2 bases; nucleotides outside the gene matches: 6. Written as DNA, the CDR3 is TGTGCCAGCAGTCCCCGACAGGGTACCTACGAGCAGTACTTC. It yields the protein CASSPRQGTYEQYF.

The chain employs TRBV11-1 and TRBJ2-7, with 11 bases identical to TRBD2. Germline CDR1 is SGHAT and CDR2 is FQDESV (reference sequence). V was clipped by 8 bases and J by 1 base; unmatched bases: 7. The CDR3 extends over 15 amino acids. CDR3 coding DNA: TGTGCCAGCGGCTGGGGGACTAGCGGTTCCTACGAGCAGTACTTC. Its protein is CASGWGTSGSYEQYF.

The J gene is TRBJ2-5, the V gene TRBV5-6; the D gene is possibly TRBD1 (6 bases). This CDR3 is 16 amino acids long. Between the trimmed V and J ends, which lost 4 bases and 0 bases, there was a span of 16 bases. Germline V lookup: CDR1 SGHDT, CDR2 YYEEEE. Here the CDR3 reads CASSPQGQGYQETQYF. The CDR3 bases are TGTGCCAGCAGCCCCCAGGGGCAGGGGTACCAAGAGACCCAGTACTTC.

The chain has TRBV9 and TRBJ2-7; TRBD1 agrees at 9 bases. This CDR3 contains 15 residues. The germline gives CDR1 SGDLS, CDR2 YYNGEE. V dropped 0 bases and J dropped 5; count of bases not matched to a gene: 6. The CDR3 DNA sequence: TGTGCCAGCAGCGTAGGGGGGGACAGGGTTCACGAGCAGTACTTC. This sequence encodes CASSVGGDRVHEQYF.

The chain carries TRBV30 and TRBJ2-3; 7 nucleotides line up with TRBD1. J gave up 0 bases and V 1 base, and 7 bases lay outside the gene matches. CDR3 length: 16 residues. Germline V gene sequence: CDR1 GTSNPN, CDR2 SVGIG (reference sequence). Here the CDR3 reads CAWSGDRAESTDTQYF. DNA of the CDR3: TGTGCCTGGAGTGGGGACAGAGCGGAGAGCACAGATACGCAGTATTTT.